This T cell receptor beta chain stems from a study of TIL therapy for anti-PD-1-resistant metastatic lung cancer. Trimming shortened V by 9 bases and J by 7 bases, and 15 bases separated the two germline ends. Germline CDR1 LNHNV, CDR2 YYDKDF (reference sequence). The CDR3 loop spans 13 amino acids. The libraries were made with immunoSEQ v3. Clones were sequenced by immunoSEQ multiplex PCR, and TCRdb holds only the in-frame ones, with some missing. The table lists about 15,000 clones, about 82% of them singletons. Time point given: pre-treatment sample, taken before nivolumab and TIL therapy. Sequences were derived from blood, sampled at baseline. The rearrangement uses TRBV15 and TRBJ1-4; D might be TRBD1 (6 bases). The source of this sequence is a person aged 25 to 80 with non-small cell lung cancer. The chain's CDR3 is CATSGGRGEKLFF. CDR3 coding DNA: TGTGCCACATCCGGGGGCCGAGGTGAAAAACTGTTTTTT.